The 32 T cell receptor beta chains listed next were all sequenced from one sample in a study of T cells after yellow fever vaccination (dated by TCRdb to 2018 to 2020). Preparation of the library involved 5' RACE. The instrument given in TCRdb is Illumina HiSeq 2500. TCRdb handled the public reads itself, with Q25 trimming in fastp and clone calling in MiXCR, and kept productive beta chains. Each CDR3 protein gets just one entry, which takes the most common genes and DNA from the rows behind it. Recorded for this sample are under 700,000 distinct CDR3 sequences; about 17% of them occurred a single time. Around a sixth of the sample is taken by the ten largest. This sample's treatment or condition label indicates: live attenuated yellow fever vaccine strain. The sequences come from PBMCs, collected around 5 days after the first yellow fever vaccination. Receptors originate from a man between 18 and 35 years old who received the YFV17D yellow fever vaccine.

The chain employs TRBV12-1 and TRBJ1-2; the table's D call, TRBD1, was not checked against the DNA. TRBV12-1 is a listed pseudogene. This CDR3 is built from 13 residues. The CDR3 coding sequence is TGTGCCAGCAGCTTTGGGGGCATCGTGGGCTACACCTTC. This sequence encodes CASSFGGIVGYTF.

The chain employs TRBV30 and TRBJ1-2; a possible D gene is TRBD1 (5 bases). CDR1 GTSNPN and CDR2 SVGIG come from the germline V gene (reference sequence). Trimming removed 1 base from V and 7 bases from J, with 7 bases in between. This CDR3 spans 11 amino acids. The chain's CDR3 is CAWSGGLGYTF. CDR3 coding DNA: TGTGCCTGGAGTGGGGGCCTTGGCTACACCTTC.

The rearrangement links TRBV27 to TRBJ2-1; a weak D match, TRBD2 (7 bases). Germline-derived CDR1 and CDR2 are MNHEY and SMNVEV (reference sequence). This CDR3 is built from 15 residues. Trimming shortened V by 8 bases and J by 7 bases, and 21 bases separated the two germline ends. CDR3 nucleotides: TGTGCCAGCGAAATGGGCGGGGGCTTTAGGAATGAGCAGTTCTTC. Its translation: CASEMGGGFRNEQFF.

The CDR3 region is CSVFKTSGGTNTGELFF. Written as DNA, the CDR3 is TGCAGTGTATTCAAGACTAGCGGGGGGACGAACACCGGGGAGCTGTTTTTT. The chain uses TRBV20-1 and TRBJ2-2; 13 nucleotides match TRBD2. This CDR3 contains 17 residues. Per the germline V gene, CDR1 is DFQATT and CDR2 is SNEGSKA (reference sequence). The J segment lost 0 bases and the V segment lost 7 bases, leaving 8 bases of the junction unmatched.

In its sample, this clonotype was seen a few times. V and J are TRBV12-3 or TRBV12-4 and TRBJ2-2; D perhaps matches TRBD2 (6 bases). The CDR3 has 15 residues. V was clipped by 5 bases and J by 4 bases, with 14 bases between them. CDR3 sequence reads: CASSLGLRGTGELFF. The CDR3, as DNA: TGTGCCAGCAGTCTAGGACTAAGGGGCACCGGGGAGCTGTTTTTT.

The chain recombines TRBV12-3 or TRBV12-4 with TRBJ2-1; TRBD1 is a possible D gene (5 bases). V lost 6 bases to trimming and J lost 7 bases, with 16 bases between them. This CDR3 is built from 14 residues. The CDR3 spells CASSPLQGTNEQFF. In DNA form, the CDR3 reads TGTGCCAGCAGCCCCCTCCAGGGTACTAATGAGCAGTTCTTC.

This clonotype was observed a handful of times. The rearrangement links TRBV6-2 or TRBV6-3 to TRBJ1-1; D remains ambiguous. The CDR3 totals 17 residues. V was trimmed by 6 bases and J by 0 bases, leaving 20 bases between them. The V gene's germline CDR1 is MNHEY and CDR2 SVGEGT. CDR3 nucleotide sequence: TGTGCCAGCAGCGTTTCTCCTGTCAGTAGGATGAACACTGAAGCTTTCTTT. Amino acid sequence: CASSVSPVSRMNTEAFF.

This chain joins TRBV6-6 and TRBJ2-4; D unresolved. V was shortened by 8 bases and J by 7 bases, with 6 bases between the two germline ends. This CDR3 comprises 10 residues. Germline values: CDR1 MNHNY, CDR2 SVGAGI (reference sequence). The DNA of the CDR3 is TGTGCCAGCGGCCTTAACATTCAGTACTTC. Its protein product is CASGLNIQYF.

V usage is TRBV9 and J usage is TRBJ1-3, with 10 positions matching TRBD1. CDR3 length equals 16 residues. CDR1 and CDR2 from the germline V gene are SGDLS and YYNGEE. J lost 3 bases, V lost 3 bases, and 6 bases had no gene match. Written as DNA, the CDR3 is TGTGCCAGCAGCGGACAGGGGGCAGGAGGTGGAAACACCATATATTTT. Amino acids: CASSGQGAGGGNTIYF.

This clonotype showed up many times. This rearrangement joins TRBV5-5 to TRBJ2-1; D gene ambiguous. CDR1 is SGHKS and CDR2 is YYEKEE in the germline V gene (reference sequence). The CDR3 runs to 16 residues. V was shortened by 0 bases and J by 0 bases, with 10 bases between the two germline ends. CDR3 coding DNA: TGTGCCAGCAGCTTGGCGGCATACTTCTCCTACAATGAGCAGTTCTTC. It encodes CASSLAAYFSYNEQFF.

This clonotype has just a few counts. This chain connects TRBV7-9 to TRBJ2-1; D not resolved. The length of the CDR3 is 15 residues. Germline lookup yields CDR1 SEHNR and CDR2 FQNEAQ (reference sequence). V lost 2 bases and J lost 5, with 13 bases in between. In nucleotides, the CDR3 is TGTGCCAGCAGCTTAATATTTCGTGGGAACAATGAGCAGTTCTTC. Encoded protein: CASSLIFRGNNEQFF.

The J gene is TRBJ1-2, the V gene TRBV6-2 or TRBV6-3; 7 bases are a match to TRBD1. Trimming cost V 6 bases and J 4 bases; bases outside gene matches: 11. The CDR3 consists of 15 residues. The germline CDR1 and CDR2 sequences are MNHEY and SVGEGT. The CDR3: CASSPGTAPFYGYTF. In DNA form, the CDR3 reads TGTGCCAGCAGCCCCGGGACAGCGCCTTTCTATGGCTACACCTTC.

This chain links TRBV5-4 with TRBJ2-3, with D perhaps assigned TRBD1 or TRBD2 (5 bases each). The CDR3 consists of 17 residues. The V end was cut by 0 bases, the J end by 0 bases, with 14 bases between. Per the germline V gene, CDR1 is SGHNT and CDR2 is YYREEE (reference sequence). CDR3 sequence: CASSLELGDHSTDTQYF. CDR3 DNA sequence: TGTGCCAGCAGCTTGGAGTTAGGGGACCACAGCACAGATACGCAGTATTTT. Based on the CDR3 plus reference TRBV5-4 and TRBJ2-3, the full variable domain is ETGVTQSPTHLIKTRGQQVTLRCSSQSGHNTVSWYQQALGQGPQFIFQYYREEENGRGNFPPRFSGLQFPNYSSELNVNALELDDSALYLCASSLELGDHSTDTQYFGPGTRLTVL.

The chain couples TRBV29-1 to TRBJ1-4, with D uncertain. This CDR3 has 13 residues. The V and J ends lost 4 bases and 8 bases respectively, with 14 bases between them. Germline loops: CDR1 SQVTM, CDR2 ANQGSEA. The chain's CDR3 is CSVGYELGEKLFF. Here the CDR3 DNA reads TGCAGCGTTGGATACGAACTGGGGGAAAAACTGTTTTTT.

This clonotype occurred a few times. The chain has TRBV29-1 and TRBJ1-1; no clear D. V was trimmed by 4 bases and J by 1 base, leaving 10 bases between them. The length of the CDR3 is 13 residues. The germline CDR1 and CDR2 sequences are SQVTM and ANQGSEA. In DNA, the CDR3 is TGCAGCGTTGCGGTACCCTCGAACACTGAAGCTTTCTTT. Residues: CSVAVPSNTEAFF.

This clonotype has just a few counts. The chain joins TRBV4-1 to TRBJ1-1; no definite D call. There are 14 residues in the CDR3. The V and J ends lost 0 bases and 4 bases respectively, with 9 bases between them. Germline-derived CDR1 and CDR2 are MGHRA and YSYEKL. As DNA, the CDR3 is TGCGCCAGCAGCCAAGATAACGCGGGCACTGAAGCTTTCTTT. It yields the protein CASSQDNAGTEAFF.

The chain joins TRBV4-1 to TRBJ2-5; TRBD1 or TRBD2 may be the D gene (5 bases each). The CDR3 covers 14 residues. In germline, CDR1 is MGHRA, CDR2 YSYEKL. Trimming pared 3 bases from V and 7 bases from J, leaving 15 bases between. CDR3 protein: CASSHPARGRTQYF. CDR3 in DNA: TGCGCCAGCAGCCACCCCGCTCGGGGACGGACCCAGTACTTC.

This chain connects TRBV6-5 to TRBJ1-4, with D possibly being TRBD1 (6 bases). This CDR3 is 15 amino acids long. Germline-derived CDR1 and CDR2 are MNHEY and SVGAGI. Trimming removed 0 bases from V and 6 bases from J, with 11 bases in between. In DNA, the CDR3 is TGTGCCAGCAGTTACTCGACAGGAGAGTATGAAAAACTGTTTTTT. It is translated as CASSYSTGEYEKLFF.

This clonotype was counted a few times. This chain connects TRBV7-6 to TRBJ1-2; 10 bases line up with TRBD1. Germline CDR1 and CDR2: SGHVS and FNYEAQ. CDR3 size: 16 residues. Trimming removed 1 base from V and 4 bases from J; junction bases left unmatched: 6. The CDR3 DNA reads as TGTGCCAGCAGCTTAGAAGGGACAGGGGTTTTCTATGGCTACACCTTC. Its protein product is CASSLEGTGVFYGYTF.

This clonotype has a count of ten or more. V and J are TRBV3-1 and TRBJ2-5; 7 bases fit TRBD2. V lost 2 bases and J lost 1; bases outside the gene matches: 4. Germline-derived CDR1 and CDR2 are LGHDT and YNNKEL (reference sequence). The CDR3 sequence is 15 residues long. CDR3 in DNA: TGTGCCAGCAGCCAAAATAGCGGGCCCCAAGAGACCCAGTACTTC. It yields the protein CASSQNSGPQETQYF.

The rearrangement links TRBV12-3 or TRBV12-4 to TRBJ2-5; 8 nucleotides align to TRBD2. V shed 5 bases and J 2 bases; nucleotides not matched to a gene: 7. This CDR3 is 15 amino acids long. The CDR3 here is CASSHWAGGQETQYF. The CDR3 region has the DNA TGTGCCAGCAGTCACTGGGCGGGGGGTCAAGAGACCCAGTACTTC.

The chain joins TRBV6-2 or TRBV6-3 to TRBJ1-2; D is uncertain. This CDR3 region has 13 residues. Trimming took off 2 bases at V and 7 bases at J, with 11 bases between the two ends. The germline V gene has CDR1 MNHEY and CDR2 SVGEGT. The CDR3 reads CASSYIGFTGYTF. CDR3 nucleotide sequence: TGTGCCAGCAGTTACATCGGATTTACTGGCTACACCTTC.

The rearrangement joins TRBV2 to TRBJ1-6; D call uncertain. The V and J ends lost 8 bases and 10 bases respectively, with 15 bases between them. The CDR3 runs to 13 residues. Germline V gives CDR1 SNHLY, CDR2 FYNNEI. The CDR3 DNA sequence: TGTGCCAGCGCCGTTGGAATGGGATCACCCCTCCACTTT. Residues: CASAVGMGSPLHF.

CDR3 sequence reads: CASSLDQGASVTDNEQFF. As DNA, the CDR3 is TGTGCCAGCAGCTTGGACCAGGGGGCGTCAGTAACGGACAATGAGCAGTTCTTC. The J gene is TRBJ2-1, the V gene TRBV5-5; 8 bases line up with TRBD1. CDR1 is SGHKS and CDR2 is YYEKEE in the germline V gene (reference sequence). This CDR3 region has 18 residues. The trim removed 0 bases at V and 5 bases at J, leaving 13 bases unmatched.

The chain joins TRBV6-1 to TRBJ2-7, with 8 bases identical to TRBD1. The CDR3 extends over 15 amino acids. CDR1 MNHNS and CDR2 SASEGT come from the germline V gene. J was trimmed by 2 bases and V by 3 bases; bases with no gene match: 6. DNA of the CDR3: TGTGCCAGCAGTGATAGCTGGACAGGGACCTACGAGCAGTACTTC. Translated, it gives CASSDSWTGTYEQYF.

The rearrangement uses TRBV4-2 and TRBJ2-4, with D perhaps matching TRBD2 (5 bases). Trimming left V 0 bases short and J 4 bases short, with 10 bases between. CDR1 is LGHNA, CDR2 YNFKEQ, per germline. This CDR3 spans 15 amino acids. The CDR3 coding sequence is TGTGCCAGCAGCCAAGATGAGGGCCCGAAAAACATTCAGTACTTC. It yields the protein CASSQDEGPKNIQYF.

This chain connects TRBV7-9 to TRBJ2-7; 8 bases line up with TRBD2. The junction had 7 bases not matched to a gene; V was cut back by 8 bases and J by 1 base. The CDR3 runs to 14 residues. Germline V gives CDR1 SEHNR, CDR2 FQNEAQ (reference sequence). CDR3 bases: TGTGCCAGCGTATCGCGGGGGGATTCCTACGAGCAGTACTTC. Its translation is CASVSRGDSYEQYF.

This clonotype was detected a few times. The gene calls are TRBV4-2 and TRBJ2-3; D gene ambiguous. This CDR3 is built from 13 residues. V was trimmed by 6 bases and J by 0 bases, leaving 7 bases between them. CDR1 is LGHNA, CDR2 YNFKEQ, per germline. The CDR3: CASSLQSTDTQYF. The CDR3 DNA sequence: TGTGCCAGCAGTCTCCAAAGCACAGATACGCAGTATTTT.

The chain has TRBV6-4 and TRBJ1-2, with unresolved D. CDR3 size: 15 residues. The V gene's germline CDR1 is MRHNA and CDR2 SNTAGT. The V and J ends lost 2 bases and 0 bases respectively, with 10 bases between them. The DNA of the CDR3 is TGTGCCAGCAGTGACGCCGGGCGGGCTAACTATGGCTACACCTTC. Amino acids: CASSDAGRANYGYTF.

The chain carries TRBV18 and TRBJ2-5; D is unresolved. The CDR3 extends over 14 amino acids. Germline-derived CDR1 and CDR2 are KGHSH and LQKENI. Deletions cut 3 bases from V and 2 bases from J, with 10 bases between. The CDR3 DNA sequence: TGTGCCAGCTCACCGGCATTGGTACAAGAGACCCAGTACTTC. Protein: CASSPALVQETQYF.

This clonotype turned up a few times. The chain joins TRBV30 to TRBJ2-2, with a weak D call TRBD2 (6 bases). The CDR3 has 14 residues. Trimming shortened V by 3 bases and J by 3 bases, and 11 bases separated the two germline ends. CDR1 and CDR2 from the germline V gene are GTSNPN and SVGIG (reference sequence). The CDR3: CAWRGLAHTGELFF. The DNA for the CDR3 is TGTGCCTGGAGGGGACTGGCCCACACCGGGGAGCTGTTTTTT.

The CDR3 coding sequence is TGTGCCAGCCGATCGGGCCAAGAGACCCAGTACTTC. Protein sequence: CASRSGQETQYF. The V gene is TRBV2, the J gene TRBJ2-5, with D unresolved. The V end was cut by 8 bases, the J end by 1 base, with 8 bases between. This CDR3 contains 12 residues. Germline lookup yields CDR1 SNHLY and CDR2 FYNNEI.